These 23 T cell receptor beta chains share one sample of origin, sequenced in a study of blood T cell repertoires in COVID-19. Here immunoSEQ multiplex PCR was the method, and the copy in TCRdb shows in-frame clones only, minus some. The sample shows about 56,000 clones, around 92% of them seen only once. The sample taken for sequencing was peripheral blood. The origin of the receptors is a human donor in a cohort sampled during active COVID-19.

V gene TRBV6-1 combines with J gene TRBJ2-2; TRBD2 matches at 15 bases. Per germline, CDR1 MNHNS and CDR2 SASEGT. V lost 4 bases and J lost 1; bases outside the gene matches: 10. The CDR3 has 20 amino acids. The CDR3 sequence is CASSAQAGLAGGQNTGELFF. CDR3 nucleotide sequence: TGTGCCAGCAGTGCCCAAGCGGGACTAGCGGGGGGTCAGAACACCGGGGAGCTGTTTTTT.

This chain connects TRBV29-1 to TRBJ2-7; TRBD2 aligns across 9 bases. Germline CDR1 reads SQVTM; CDR2 reads ANQGSEA. The junction had 7 bases not matched to a gene; V was cut back by 5 bases and J by 2 bases. The CDR3 loop spans 14 amino acids. This CDR3 is CSVRGGALTYEQYF. The CDR3, as DNA: TGCAGCGTTCGCGGGGGGGCACTCACCTACGAGCAGTACTTC.

The chain recombines TRBV6-6 with TRBJ2-1; 10 bases match TRBD2. Germline V lookup: CDR1 MNHNY, CDR2 SVGAGI (reference sequence). V shed 5 bases, J shed 4 bases, and the junction held 14 bases outside the gene matches. This CDR3 is built from 18 residues. This chain's CDR3 is CASSRQWEAGGPYNEQFF. CDR3 DNA: TGTGCCAGCAGTCGCCAATGGGAAGCGGGGGGGCCGTACAATGAGCAGTTCTTC.

This chain joins TRBV2 and TRBJ2-7; D perhaps matches TRBD2 (5 bases). This CDR3 spans 13 amino acids. Trimming cost V 8 bases and J 0 bases, with 11 bases left between them. Germline CDR1 and CDR2: SNHLY and FYNNEI. CDR3 nucleotides: TGTGCCAGCGTCCCCGGGATCTCCTACGAGCAGTACTTC. This codes for CASVPGISYEQYF.

The chain carries TRBV20-1 and TRBJ2-5; 14 nucleotides line up with TRBD2. This CDR3 comprises 16 residues. The V gene end was trimmed by 3 bases and the J gene end by 4 bases; junction bases not matched to a gene: 7. Germline V gene sequence: CDR1 DFQATT, CDR2 SNEGSKA (reference sequence). CDR3 in DNA: TGCAGTGCTAGTCCTGCCGGGACTAGCGGGAGAGAGACCCAGTACTTC. This codes for CSASPAGTSGRETQYF.

This clone appeared once. The chain uses TRBV2 and TRBJ1-2; 9 nucleotides match TRBD1. Trimming cost V 6 bases and J 4 bases; bases outside gene matches: 3. Germline-derived CDR1 and CDR2 are SNHLY and FYNNEI. This CDR3 is built from 13 residues. The CDR3 nucleotides read TGTGCCAGCAGCGTGACAGGGGGCTATGGCTACACCTTC. Its translation is CASSVTGGYGYTF.

This clone has only one observation. The V call is TRBV30, the J call TRBJ1-5, with a weak D call TRBD1 (5 bases). This CDR3 has 13 residues. CDR1 is GTSNPN and CDR2 is SVGIG in the germline V gene (reference sequence). V was trimmed by 4 bases and J by 3 bases, leaving 10 bases between them. The CDR3 DNA reads TGTGCCTGGAACGACAGACTCAATCAGCCCCAGCATTTT. Its protein product is CAWNDRLNQPQHF.

The J gene is TRBJ1-4, the V gene TRBV15; 10 bases align to TRBD1. With V trimmed by 4 bases and J by 5 bases, 4 bases remained unmatched. The CDR3 contains 15 residues. In germline, CDR1 is LNHNV, CDR2 YYDKDF (reference sequence). CDR3 DNA sequence: TGTGCCACCAGCAAGGGACAGGGGTGGAATGAAAAACTGTTTTTT. Translated, it gives CATSKGQGWNEKLFF.

V gene TRBV5-4 combines with J gene TRBJ2-1, with 7 bases fitting TRBD2. The CDR3 sequence is 14 residues long. The V segment lost 4 bases and the J segment 5 bases; nucleotides outside the gene matches: 6. Germline CDR1 SGHNT, CDR2 YYREEE (reference sequence). The CDR3 nucleotides read TGTGCCAGCAGCCCCCGAGGGACTAACAATGAGCAGTTCTTC. It specifies CASSPRGTNNEQFF.

The CDR3 DNA sequence: TGTGCCAGTAGTATTCGAGCGGGAGGGGGGTTCGACTACGAGCAGTACTTC. Its protein is CASSIRAGGGFDYEQYF. This chain connects TRBV19 to TRBJ2-7; 10 nucleotides align to TRBD2. CDR1 and CDR2 from the germline V gene are LNHDA and SQIVND (reference sequence). The CDR3 covers 17 residues. With 3 bases clipped from V and 3 bases from J, the junction kept 11 bases outside the gene matches. The entire variable domain, with the rest obtained from reference TRBV19 and TRBJ2-7, is as follows: DGGITQSPKYLFRKEGQNVTLSCEQNLNHDAMYWYRQDPGQGLRLIYYSQIVNDFQKGDIAEGYSVSREKKESFPLTVTSAQKNPTAFYLCASSIRAGGGFDYEQYFGPGTRLTVT.

The table lists this clone with a count of one. V usage is TRBV18 and J usage is TRBJ2-7; D is unclear. Germline-derived CDR1 and CDR2 are KGHSH and LQKENI. The CDR3 length is 11 residues. Trimming left V 4 bases short and J 4 bases short, with 5 bases between. Here the CDR3 DNA reads TGTGCCAGCTCACTAAATTACGAGCAGTACTTC. It codes for CASSLNYEQYF.

This clone turned up a few times. The chain carries TRBV6-6 and TRBJ1-5; 10 bases are a match to TRBD1. The V segment lost 5 bases and the J segment 6 bases; nucleotides outside the gene matches: 7. The germline V gene has CDR1 MNHNY and CDR2 SVGAGI (reference sequence). The CDR3 is 15 amino acids. The CDR3 bases are TGTGCCAGCAGTCCCGGGACAGGGGTAGGTCAGCCCCAGCATTTT. Translated, it gives CASSPGTGVGQPQHF.

V is TRBV5-1 and J is TRBJ2-7; 10 bases fit TRBD1. Germline CDR1 reads SGHRS; CDR2 reads YFSETQ. The CDR3 runs to 17 residues. Losses at the gene ends were 2 bases for V and 1 base for J; bases not matched to a gene: 9. The CDR3 DNA reads TGCGCCAGCAGCTTTAGACCGGGACAGGGGTATTCCTACGAGCAGTACTTC. Translation gives CASSFRPGQGYSYEQYF.

The V gene is TRBV7-2, the J gene TRBJ1-4; D not resolved. Germline lookup yields CDR1 SGHTA and CDR2 FQGNSA. The CDR3 length is 15 residues. The ends were cut back, 0 bases at V and 2 bases at J, with 7 bases in the middle. This CDR3 is CASSLAWRTNEKLFF. CDR3 in DNA: TGTGCCAGCAGCTTAGCTTGGAGGACTAATGAAAAACTGTTTTTT. The full variable domain, rest sourced from reference TRBV7-2 and TRBJ1-4, is GAGVSQSPSNKVTEKGKDVELRCDPISGHTALYWYRQSLGQGLEFLIYFQGNSAPDKSGLPSDRFSAERTGGSVSTLTIQRTQQEDSAVYLCASSLAWRTNEKLFFGSGTQLSVL.

The CDR3 DNA reads TGTGCCAGCACCGACCGGGGGGTTCGGCCCCAGCATTTT. Its protein product is CASTDRGVRPQHF. The chain combines TRBV5-8 with TRBJ1-5; TRBD1 is a possible D gene (5 bases). The ends were cut back, 6 bases at V and 9 bases at J, with 16 bases in the middle. This CDR3 comprises 13 residues. Looked up from germline, CDR1 is SGHTS and CDR2 is YDEGEE.

The chain combines TRBV7-3 with TRBJ2-2, with 8 bases lining up with TRBD2. V lost 6 bases to trimming and J lost 6 bases; unmatched junction nucleotides: 12. Germline V gene data show CDR1 as SGHTA and CDR2 as FQGTGA. This CDR3 is built from 16 residues. As DNA, the CDR3 is TGTGCCAGCAGTCCCCTAGCGGGTGGGCTTCCCGGGGAGCTGTTTTTT. Its protein is CASSPLAGGLPGELFF.

V and J are TRBV25-1 and TRBJ1-6, with 10 bases fitting TRBD1. The CDR3 totals 14 residues. Germline V gene lookup returns CDR1 MGHDK and CDR2 SYGVNS. V gave up 4 bases and J gave up 9 bases; unmatched junction bases: 3. The CDR3 loop is CASSGDRGLSPLHF. CDR3 nucleotide sequence: TGTGCCAGCAGTGGTGACAGGGGGCTTTCACCCCTCCACTTT.

This clone came up many times. V is TRBV9 and J is TRBJ1-1; D is perhaps TRBD1 (6 bases). Germline assignment: CDR1 SGDLS and CDR2 YYNGEE. Trimming took 2 bases from V and 7 from J, leaving 12 bases between them. There are 13 residues in the CDR3. The CDR3 DNA sequence: TGTGCCAGCAGCGTGGGGGCAGAGGGTGAAGCTTTCTTT. Translation: CASSVGAEGEAFF.

The gene calls are TRBV6-5 and TRBJ2-6; 8 bases map to TRBD1. The CDR3 has 16 amino acids. CDR1 and CDR2 (germline): MNHEY, SVGAGI. V was clipped by 4 bases and J by 4 bases; unmatched bases: 6. The CDR3 spells CASSFTGGLGANVLTF. The CDR3 DNA reads as TGTGCCAGCAGTTTTACAGGGGGTTTGGGGGCCAACGTCCTGACTTTC.

The chain uses TRBV9 and TRBJ2-7; tentatively, D is TRBD2 (7 bases). The CDR3 totals 15 residues. The germline CDR1 and CDR2 sequences are SGDLS and YYNGEE. V was cut by 1 base and J by 3 bases, with 14 bases left in between. CDR3 nucleotides: TGTGCCAGCAGCGTAATGGGGGGGGCCATCTACGAGCAGTACTTC. It specifies CASSVMGGAIYEQYF.

The chain carries TRBV7-2 and TRBJ2-7; TRBD1 matches 9 bases. The CDR3 contains 13 residues. Germline CDR1 SGHTA, CDR2 FQGNSA. V was pared by 3 bases and J by 4 bases, with 1 base of the junction left unmatched. The CDR3 coding sequence is TGTGCCAGCAGCTTGGGGACAGGGTACGAGCAGTACTTC. Translated: CASSLGTGYEQYF.

This chain links TRBV6-5 with TRBJ2-5, with 7 bases fitting TRBD1. The CDR3 is 13 residues long. Germline trimming cut 7 bases from V and 4 bases from J; bases unmatched to any gene: 6. Per germline, CDR1 MNHEY and CDR2 SVGAGI. CDR3 in DNA: TGTGCCAGCACCAACAGGGGTTTAGAGACCCAGTACTTC. Translated: CASTNRGLETQYF.

The rearrangement links TRBV27 to TRBJ1-5; tentatively, D is TRBD1 (5 bases). Trimming shortened V by 3 bases and J by 2 bases, and 5 bases separated the two germline ends. Germline CDR1 reads MNHEY; CDR2 reads SMNVEV (reference sequence). The CDR3 has 13 amino acids. CDR3 protein: CASSLGRNQPQHF. The CDR3 DNA follows: TGTGCCAGCAGTTTGGGGCGCAATCAGCCCCAGCATTTT.